This T cell receptor beta chain was profiled in a study of identical twins. As regards this clonotype: Its antigen is currently unknown.

Study conclusions and caveats: For monozygotic twins, models underestimated out-of-frame TCR alpha sharing.

Template switching (which added a universal primer site) was used, and cDNA carried unique molecular identifiers. TCRdb called the 5' RACE reads again in MiXCR, with one record for every CDR3 protein. Counted here are around 1.7 million distinct CDR3 sequences, about 31% occurring once; the ten biggest clones make up roughly 0.3%. V was pared by 11 bases and J by 3 bases, with 16 bases between. The CDR3 totals 13 residues. The receptor was isolated from a newborn girl in good health. Sequencing was carried out using cord blood. The genes are TRBV12-3 or TRBV12-4 and TRBJ2-5; a possible D gene is TRBD2 (6 bases). The CDR3 is CAGRYSGEETQYF. The CDR3 DNA reads as TGTGCCGGGCGCTATTCGGGGGAAGAGACCCAGTACTTC.